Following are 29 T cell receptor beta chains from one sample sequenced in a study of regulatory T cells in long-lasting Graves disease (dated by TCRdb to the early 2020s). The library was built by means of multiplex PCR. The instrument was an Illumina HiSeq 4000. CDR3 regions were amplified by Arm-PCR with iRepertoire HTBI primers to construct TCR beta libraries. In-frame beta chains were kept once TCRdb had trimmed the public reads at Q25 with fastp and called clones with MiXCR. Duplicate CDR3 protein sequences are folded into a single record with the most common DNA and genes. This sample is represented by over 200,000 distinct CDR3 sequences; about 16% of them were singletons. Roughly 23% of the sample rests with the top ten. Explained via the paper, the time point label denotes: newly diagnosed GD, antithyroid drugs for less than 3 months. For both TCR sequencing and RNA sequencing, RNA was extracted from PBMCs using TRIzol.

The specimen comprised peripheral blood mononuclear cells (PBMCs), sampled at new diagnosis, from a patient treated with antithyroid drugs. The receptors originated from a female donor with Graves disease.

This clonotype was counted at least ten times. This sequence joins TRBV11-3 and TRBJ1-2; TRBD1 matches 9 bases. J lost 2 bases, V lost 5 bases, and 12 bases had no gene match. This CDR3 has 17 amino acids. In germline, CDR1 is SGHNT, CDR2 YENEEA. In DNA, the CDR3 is TGTGCCAGCAGCGAAGGACAGGGGCCCGGGTTGAACTATGGCTACACCTTC. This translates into CASSEGQGPGLNYGYTF.

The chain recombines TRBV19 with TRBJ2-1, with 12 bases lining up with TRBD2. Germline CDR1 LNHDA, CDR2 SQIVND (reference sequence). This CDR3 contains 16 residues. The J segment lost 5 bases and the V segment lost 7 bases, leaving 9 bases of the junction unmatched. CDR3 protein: CASKSRGLAGNNEQFF. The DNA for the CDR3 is TGTGCCAGTAAAAGTCGAGGACTAGCGGGGAACAATGAGCAGTTCTTC.

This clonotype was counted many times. In DNA, the CDR3 is TGTGCCTGGAGTTACGGGAGGGCGTACGAGCAGTACTTC. It encodes CAWSYGRAYEQYF. This chain links TRBV30 with TRBJ2-7; 8 nucleotides match TRBD2. This CDR3 spans 13 amino acids. V trimming: 2 bases; J trimming: 4 bases; junction bases outside the gene matches: 4. CDR1 is GTSNPN and CDR2 is SVGIG in the germline V gene (reference sequence).

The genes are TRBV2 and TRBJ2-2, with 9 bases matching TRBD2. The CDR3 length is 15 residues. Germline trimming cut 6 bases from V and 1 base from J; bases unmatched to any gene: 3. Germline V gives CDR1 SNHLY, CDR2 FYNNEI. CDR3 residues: CASSVAGENTGELFF. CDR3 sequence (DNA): TGTGCCAGCAGCGTAGCGGGAGAGAACACCGGGGAGCTGTTTTTT.

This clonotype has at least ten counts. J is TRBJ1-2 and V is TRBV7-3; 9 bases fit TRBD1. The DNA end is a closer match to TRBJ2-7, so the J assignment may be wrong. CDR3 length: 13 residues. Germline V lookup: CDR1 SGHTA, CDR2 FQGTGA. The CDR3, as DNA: TGTGCCAGCAGCGACACCGGGACAGGGTGGCAGTACTTC. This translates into CASSDTGTGWQYF.

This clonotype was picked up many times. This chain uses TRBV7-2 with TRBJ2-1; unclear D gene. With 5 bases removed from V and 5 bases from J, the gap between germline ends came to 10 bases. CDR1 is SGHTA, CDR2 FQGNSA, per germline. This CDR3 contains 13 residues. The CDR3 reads CASSRYLDNEQFF. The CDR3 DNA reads TGTGCCAGCAGCCGATACTTGGACAATGAGCAGTTCTTC.

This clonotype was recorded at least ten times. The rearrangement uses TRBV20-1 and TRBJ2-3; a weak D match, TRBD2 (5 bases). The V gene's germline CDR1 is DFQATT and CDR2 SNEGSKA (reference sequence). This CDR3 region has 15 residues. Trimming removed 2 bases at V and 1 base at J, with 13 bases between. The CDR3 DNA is TGCAGTGCTAGAATCCGTCGGGGAGGCACAGATACGCAGTATTTT. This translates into CSARIRRGGTDTQYF.

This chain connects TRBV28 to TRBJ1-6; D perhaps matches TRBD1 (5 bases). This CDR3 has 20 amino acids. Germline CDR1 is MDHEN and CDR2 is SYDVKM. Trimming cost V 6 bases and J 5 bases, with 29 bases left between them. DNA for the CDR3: TGTGCCAGCAGCGGCCTACATCGACTCGGCAGGGTGACCGATAATTCACCCCTCCACTTT. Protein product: CASSGLHRLGRVTDNSPLHF.

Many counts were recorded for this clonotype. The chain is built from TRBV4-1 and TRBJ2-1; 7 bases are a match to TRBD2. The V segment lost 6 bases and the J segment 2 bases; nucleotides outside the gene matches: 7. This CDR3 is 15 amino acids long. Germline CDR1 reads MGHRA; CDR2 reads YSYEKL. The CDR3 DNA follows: TGCGCCAGCAGTCCGCTAGCGGCCCCCTACAATGAGCAGTTCTTC. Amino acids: CASSPLAAPYNEQFF.

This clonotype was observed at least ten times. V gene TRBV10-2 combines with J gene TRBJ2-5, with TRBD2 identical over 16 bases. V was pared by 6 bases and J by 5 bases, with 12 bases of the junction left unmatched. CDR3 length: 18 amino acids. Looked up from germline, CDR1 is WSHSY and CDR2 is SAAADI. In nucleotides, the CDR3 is TGCGCCAGCAGGCCAGGGACTAGCGGGAGGGCCCGTTGGGAGACCCAGTACTTC. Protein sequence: CASRPGTSGRARWETQYF.

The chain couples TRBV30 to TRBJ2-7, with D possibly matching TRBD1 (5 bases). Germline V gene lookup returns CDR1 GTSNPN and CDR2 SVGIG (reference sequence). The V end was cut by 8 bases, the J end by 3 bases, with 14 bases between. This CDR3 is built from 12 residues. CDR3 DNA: TGTGCCCGACAAGACAGCATCTACGAGCAGTACTTC. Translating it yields CARQDSIYEQYF. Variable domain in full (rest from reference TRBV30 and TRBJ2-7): SQTIHQWPATLVQPVGSPLSLECTVEGTSNPNLYWYRQAAGRGLQLLFYSVGIGQISSEVPQNLSASRPQDRQFILSSKKLLLSDSGFYLCARQDSIYEQYFGPGTRLTVT.

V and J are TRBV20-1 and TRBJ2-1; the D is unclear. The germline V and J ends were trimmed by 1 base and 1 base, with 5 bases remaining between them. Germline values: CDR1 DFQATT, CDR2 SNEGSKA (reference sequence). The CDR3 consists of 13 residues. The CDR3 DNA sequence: TGCAGTGCTAGAGGAGAGTCCTACAATGAGCAGTTCTTC. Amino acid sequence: CSARGESYNEQFF.

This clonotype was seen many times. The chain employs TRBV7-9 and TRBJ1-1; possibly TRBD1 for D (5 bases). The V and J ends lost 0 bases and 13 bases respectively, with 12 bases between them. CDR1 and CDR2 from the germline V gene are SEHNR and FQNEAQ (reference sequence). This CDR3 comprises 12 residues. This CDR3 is CASSLAGFGGFF. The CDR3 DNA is TGTGCCAGCAGCTTAGCGGGCTTTGGGGGTTTCTTT.

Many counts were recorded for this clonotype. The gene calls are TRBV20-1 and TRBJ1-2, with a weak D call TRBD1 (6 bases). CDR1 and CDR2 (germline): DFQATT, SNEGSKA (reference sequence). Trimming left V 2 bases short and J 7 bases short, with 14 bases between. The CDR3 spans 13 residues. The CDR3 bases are TGCAGTGCTAGACCTTCGACAGGAATTGGCTACACCTTC. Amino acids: CSARPSTGIGYTF.

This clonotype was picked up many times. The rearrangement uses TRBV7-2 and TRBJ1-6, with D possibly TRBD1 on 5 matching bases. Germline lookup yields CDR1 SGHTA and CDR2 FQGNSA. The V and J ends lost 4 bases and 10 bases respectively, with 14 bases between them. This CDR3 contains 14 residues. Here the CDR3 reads CASSWDRVESPLHF. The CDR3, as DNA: TGTGCCAGCAGCTGGGACCGGGTTGAATCACCCCTCCACTTT.

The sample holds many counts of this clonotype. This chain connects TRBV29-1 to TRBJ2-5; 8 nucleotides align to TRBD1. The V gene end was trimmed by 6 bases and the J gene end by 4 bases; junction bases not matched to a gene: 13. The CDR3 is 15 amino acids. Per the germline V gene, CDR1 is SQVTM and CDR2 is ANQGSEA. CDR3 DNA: TGCAGCGTCGAATACGGACAGGGCGCCCGAGAGACCCAGTACTTC. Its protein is CSVEYGQGARETQYF.

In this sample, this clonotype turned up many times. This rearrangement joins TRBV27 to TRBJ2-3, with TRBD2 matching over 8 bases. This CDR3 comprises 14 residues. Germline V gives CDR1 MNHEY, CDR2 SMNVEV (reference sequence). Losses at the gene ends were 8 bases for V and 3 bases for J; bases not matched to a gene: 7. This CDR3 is CASWSGGATDTQYF. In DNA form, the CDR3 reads TGTGCCAGCTGGTCCGGGGGGGCGACAGATACGCAGTATTTT.

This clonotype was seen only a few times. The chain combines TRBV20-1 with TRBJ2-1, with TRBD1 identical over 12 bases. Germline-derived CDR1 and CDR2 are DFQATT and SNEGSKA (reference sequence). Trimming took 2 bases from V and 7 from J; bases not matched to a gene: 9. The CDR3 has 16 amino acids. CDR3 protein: CSARLPGQGANNEQFF. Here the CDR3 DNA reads TGCAGTGCTAGACTACCGGGACAGGGGGCGAATAATGAGCAGTTCTTC.

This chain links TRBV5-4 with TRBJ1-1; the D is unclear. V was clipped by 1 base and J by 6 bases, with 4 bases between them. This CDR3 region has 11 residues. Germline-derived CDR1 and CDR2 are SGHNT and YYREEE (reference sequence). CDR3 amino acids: CASSLNSEAFF. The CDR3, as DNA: TGTGCCAGCAGCTTGAATTCTGAAGCTTTCTTT.

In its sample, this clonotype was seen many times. The CDR3 sequence is CASSPRGRAGNEQFF. In DNA form, the CDR3 reads TGTGCCAGCAGCCCCAGGGGTCGCGCAGGGAATGAGCAGTTCTTC. The chain employs TRBV6-1 and TRBJ2-1; tentative D call: TRBD1 (6 bases). Germline CDR1 MNHNS, CDR2 SASEGT. This CDR3 is 15 amino acids long. V lost 6 bases and J lost 7, with 19 bases in between.

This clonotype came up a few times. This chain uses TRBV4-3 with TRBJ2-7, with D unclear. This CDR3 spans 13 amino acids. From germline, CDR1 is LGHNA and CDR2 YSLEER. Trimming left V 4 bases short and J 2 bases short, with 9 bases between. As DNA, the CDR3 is TGCGCCAGCAGCCGAAACGAGGCCTACGAGCAGTACTTC. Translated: CASSRNEAYEQYF.

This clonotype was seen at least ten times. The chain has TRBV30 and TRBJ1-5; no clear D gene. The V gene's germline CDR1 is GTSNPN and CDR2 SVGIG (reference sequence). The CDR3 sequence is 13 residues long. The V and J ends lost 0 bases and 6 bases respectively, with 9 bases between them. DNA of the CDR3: TGTGCCTGGAGTGTTTCTACCTCTCAGCCCCAGCATTTT. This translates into CAWSVSTSQPQHF.

The CDR3 bases are TGTGCCAGCAGTGAATGGACAGGGCTTGGCTACACCTTC. This codes for CASSEWTGLGYTF. The gene calls are TRBV2 and TRBJ1-2; TRBD1 agrees at 8 bases. CDR3 length: 13 amino acids. Trimming cost V 2 bases and J 7 bases; bases outside gene matches: 3. Germline V gene data show CDR1 as SNHLY and CDR2 as FYNNEI.

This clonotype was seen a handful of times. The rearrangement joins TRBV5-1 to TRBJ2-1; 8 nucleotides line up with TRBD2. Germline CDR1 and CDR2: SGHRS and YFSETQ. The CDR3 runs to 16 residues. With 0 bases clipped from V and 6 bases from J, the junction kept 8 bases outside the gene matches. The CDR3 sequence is CASSLVGLAGINEQFF. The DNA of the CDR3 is TGCGCCAGCAGCTTGGTAGGCCTAGCGGGTATCAATGAGCAGTTCTTC. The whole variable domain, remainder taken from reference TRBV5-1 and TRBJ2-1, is KAGVTQTPRYLIKTRGQQVTLSCSPISGHRSVSWYQQTPGQGLQFLFEYFSETQRNKGNFPGRFSGRQFSNSRSEMNVSTLELGDSALYLCASSLVGLAGINEQFFGPGTRLTVL.

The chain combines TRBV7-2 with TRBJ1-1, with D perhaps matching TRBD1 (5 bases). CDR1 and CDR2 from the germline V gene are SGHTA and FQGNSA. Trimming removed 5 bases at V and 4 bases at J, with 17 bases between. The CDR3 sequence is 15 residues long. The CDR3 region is CASSPRAGTGTEAFF. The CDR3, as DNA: TGTGCCAGCAGCCCCCGGGCGGGGACGGGCACTGAAGCTTTCTTT. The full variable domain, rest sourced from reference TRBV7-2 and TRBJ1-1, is GAGVSQSPSNKVTEKGKDVELRCDPISGHTALYWYRQSLGQGLEFLIYFQGNSAPDKSGLPSDRFSAERTGGSVSTLTIQRTQQEDSAVYLCASSPRAGTGTEAFFGQGTRLTVV.

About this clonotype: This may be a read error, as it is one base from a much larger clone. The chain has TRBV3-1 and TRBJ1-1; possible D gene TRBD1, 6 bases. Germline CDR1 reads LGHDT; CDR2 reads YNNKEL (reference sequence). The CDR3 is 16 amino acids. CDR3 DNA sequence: TGTGCCAGCAGCCAAGATAGGGACATTCCGAGCACTGGAGCTTTCTTT. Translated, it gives CASSQDRDIPSTGAFF.

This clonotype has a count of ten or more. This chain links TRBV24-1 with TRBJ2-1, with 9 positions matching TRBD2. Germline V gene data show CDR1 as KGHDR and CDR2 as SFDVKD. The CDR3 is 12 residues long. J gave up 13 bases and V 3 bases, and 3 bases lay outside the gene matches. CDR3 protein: CATSDGLAQQFF. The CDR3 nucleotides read TGTGCCACCAGTGATGGACTAGCGCAACAGTTCTTC.

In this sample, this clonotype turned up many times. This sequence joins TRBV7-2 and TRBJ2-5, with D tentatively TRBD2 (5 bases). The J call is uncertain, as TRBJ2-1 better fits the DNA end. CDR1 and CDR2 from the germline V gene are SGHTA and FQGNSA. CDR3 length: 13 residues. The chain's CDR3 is CASSLANTGEQFF. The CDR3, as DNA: TGTGCCAGCAGCTTAGCTAACACGGGAGAGCAGTTCTTC.

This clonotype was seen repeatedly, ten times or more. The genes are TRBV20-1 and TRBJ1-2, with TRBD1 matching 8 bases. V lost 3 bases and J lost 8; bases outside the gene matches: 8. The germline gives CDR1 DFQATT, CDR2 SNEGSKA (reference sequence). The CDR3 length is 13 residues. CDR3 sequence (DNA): TGCAGTGCTAGGGCGGACAGGGTTTCCGGCTACACCTTC. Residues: CSARADRVSGYTF.